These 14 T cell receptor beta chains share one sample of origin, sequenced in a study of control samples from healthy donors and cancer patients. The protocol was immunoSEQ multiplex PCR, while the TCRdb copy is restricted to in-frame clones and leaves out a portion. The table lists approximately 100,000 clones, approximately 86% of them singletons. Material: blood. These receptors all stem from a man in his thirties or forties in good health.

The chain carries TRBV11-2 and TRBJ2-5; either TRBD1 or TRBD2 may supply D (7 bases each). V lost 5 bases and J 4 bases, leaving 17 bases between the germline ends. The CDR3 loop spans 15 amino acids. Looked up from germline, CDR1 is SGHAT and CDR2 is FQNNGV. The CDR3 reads CASSRGARGGETQYF. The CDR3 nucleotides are TGTGCCAGCAGCCGAGGGGCCAGGGGGGGAGAGACCCAGTACTTC.

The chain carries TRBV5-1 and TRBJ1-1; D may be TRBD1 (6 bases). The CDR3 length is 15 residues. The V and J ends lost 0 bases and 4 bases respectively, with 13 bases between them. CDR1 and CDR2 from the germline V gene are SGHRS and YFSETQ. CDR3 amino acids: CASSLAAGEGTEAFF. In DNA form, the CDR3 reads TGCGCCAGCAGCTTGGCCGCAGGGGAGGGCACTGAAGCTTTCTTT.

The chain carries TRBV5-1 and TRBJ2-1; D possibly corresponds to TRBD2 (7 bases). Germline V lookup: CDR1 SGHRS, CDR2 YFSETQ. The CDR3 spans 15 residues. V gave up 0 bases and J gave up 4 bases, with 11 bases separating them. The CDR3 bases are TGCGCCAGCAGCTTGGGCGGGGGCCAATACAATGAGCAGTTCTTC. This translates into CASSLGGGQYNEQFF.

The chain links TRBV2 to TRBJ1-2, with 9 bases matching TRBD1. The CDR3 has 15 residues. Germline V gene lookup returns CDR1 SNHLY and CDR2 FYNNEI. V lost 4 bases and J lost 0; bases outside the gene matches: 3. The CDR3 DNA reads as TGTGCCAGCAGTGGACAGGGGGTAACTAACTATGGCTACACCTTC. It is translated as CASSGQGVTNYGYTF.

The CDR3 bases are TGTGCCAGCAGCGCGGGGGAATTGAGGGCTTTCTTT. As protein: CASSAGELRAFF. V usage is TRBV3-1 (or the pseudogene TRBV3-2) and J usage is TRBJ1-1; TRBD1 is a possible D gene (5 bases). CDR3 length: 12 residues. The V gene lost 5 bases and the J gene lost 11 bases, with 15 bases spanning the gap. The V gene's germline CDR1 is LGHDT and CDR2 YNNKEL (reference sequence).

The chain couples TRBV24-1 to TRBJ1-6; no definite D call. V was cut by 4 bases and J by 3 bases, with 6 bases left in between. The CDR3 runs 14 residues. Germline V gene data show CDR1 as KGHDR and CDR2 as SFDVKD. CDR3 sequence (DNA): TGTGCCACCAGTGAAGGTTTCTATAATTCACCCCTCCACTTT. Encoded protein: CATSEGFYNSPLHF.

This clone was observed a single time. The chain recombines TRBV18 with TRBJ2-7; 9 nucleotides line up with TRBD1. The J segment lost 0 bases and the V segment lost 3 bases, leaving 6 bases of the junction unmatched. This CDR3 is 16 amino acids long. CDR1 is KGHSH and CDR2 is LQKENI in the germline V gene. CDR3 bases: TGTGCCAGCTCACCCCTACAGGGGGCTAGCTCCTACGAGCAGTACTTC. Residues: CASSPLQGASSYEQYF.

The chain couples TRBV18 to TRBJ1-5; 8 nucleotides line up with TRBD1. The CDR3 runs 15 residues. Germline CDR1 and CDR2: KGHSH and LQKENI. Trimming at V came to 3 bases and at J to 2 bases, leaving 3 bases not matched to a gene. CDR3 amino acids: CASSPDRVGNQPQHF. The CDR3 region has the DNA TGTGCCAGCTCACCGGACAGGGTGGGCAATCAGCCCCAGCATTTT.

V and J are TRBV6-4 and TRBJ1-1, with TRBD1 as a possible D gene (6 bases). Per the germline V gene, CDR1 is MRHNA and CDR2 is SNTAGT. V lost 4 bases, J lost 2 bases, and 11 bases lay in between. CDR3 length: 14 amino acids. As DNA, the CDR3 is TGTGCCAGCAGTGGGGGGCCGGTCAACACTGAAGCTTTCTTT. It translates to CASSGGPVNTEAFF.

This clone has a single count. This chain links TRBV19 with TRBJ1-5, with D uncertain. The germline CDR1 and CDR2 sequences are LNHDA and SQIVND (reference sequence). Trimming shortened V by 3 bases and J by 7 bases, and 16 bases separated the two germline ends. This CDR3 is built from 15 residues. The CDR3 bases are TGTGCCAGTAGTATTCCCCTCCTTGATAGCCAGCCCCAGCATTTT. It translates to CASSIPLLDSQPQHF.

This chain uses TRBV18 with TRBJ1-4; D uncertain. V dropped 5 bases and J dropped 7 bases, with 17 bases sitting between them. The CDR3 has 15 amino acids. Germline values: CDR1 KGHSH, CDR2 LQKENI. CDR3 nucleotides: TGTGCCAGCTCAGACGACCGGCGAACGGGTGAAAAACTGTTTTTT. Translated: CASSDDRRTGEKLFF.

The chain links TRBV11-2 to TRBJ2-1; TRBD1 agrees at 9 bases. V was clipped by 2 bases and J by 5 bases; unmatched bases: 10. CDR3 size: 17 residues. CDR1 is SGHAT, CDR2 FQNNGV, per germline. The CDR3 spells CASSLRTGESWHNEQFF. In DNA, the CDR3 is TGTGCCAGCAGCTTACGGACAGGGGAGAGTTGGCACAATGAGCAGTTCTTC.

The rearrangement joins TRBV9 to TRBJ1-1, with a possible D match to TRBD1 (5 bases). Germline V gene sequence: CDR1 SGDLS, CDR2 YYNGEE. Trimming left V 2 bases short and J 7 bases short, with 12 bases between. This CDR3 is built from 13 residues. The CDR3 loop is CASSVGGVNEAFF. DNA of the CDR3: TGTGCCAGCAGCGTTGGGGGGGTTAATGAAGCTTTCTTT.

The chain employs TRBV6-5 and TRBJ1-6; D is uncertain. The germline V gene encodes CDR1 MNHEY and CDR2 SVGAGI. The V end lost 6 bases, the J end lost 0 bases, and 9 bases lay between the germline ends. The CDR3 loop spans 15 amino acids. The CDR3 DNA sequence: TGTGCCAGCAGGGATGGGAGCTCCTATAATTCACCCCTCCACTTT. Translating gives CASRDGSSYNSPLHF.